The next 32 T cell receptor beta chains were all read from a single sample in a study of cytomegalovirus exposure and HLA in healthy donors. PCR amplification relied on 60 Vbeta primers (plus 13 Jbeta primers). Libraries were prepared by immunoSEQ multiplex PCR; TCRdb keeps only in-frame clonotypes and omits some of them. Of more than 150,000 clones in the sample, roughly 76% were seen once. Sequencing was done on a sample of PBMCs. Receptor source: a man aged 35-49 years in good health and CMV-seropositive.

The chain combines TRBV4-3 with TRBJ2-7, with 12 bases identical to TRBD2. The CDR3 sequence is 16 residues long. Germline trimming cut 6 bases from V and 0 bases from J; bases unmatched to any gene: 6. Germline lookup yields CDR1 LGHNA and CDR2 YSLEER. DNA of the CDR3: TGCGCCAGCAGTTACTCGACTAGCGGGAGCTCCTACGAGCAGTACTTC. Translating gives CASSYSTSGSSYEQYF.

In this sample, this clone turned up once. The CDR3 region is CASGLALGPLWVGYTF. In nucleotides, the CDR3 is TGTGCTAGTGGTTTGGCCCTGGGGCCACTCTGGGTCGGCTACACCTTC. The chain combines TRBV12-5 with TRBJ1-2, with D possibly being TRBD1 (5 bases). The CDR3 spans 16 residues. Germline-derived CDR1 and CDR2 are LGHNT and FRNRAP. V was shortened by 1 base and J by 8 bases, with 20 bases between the two germline ends.

V is TRBV7-8 and J is TRBJ2-5; TRBD2 aligns across 8 bases. This CDR3 is 21 amino acids long. Germline values: CDR1 SGHVS, CDR2 FQNEAQ. V was pared by 1 base and J by 0 bases, with 19 bases of the junction left unmatched. The CDR3 DNA reads as TGTGCCAGCAGCTTAGAAGCCCACCAGGTCAGCGGGGGCGCCGACCAAGAGACCCAGTACTTC. It translates to CASSLEAHQVSGGADQETQYF. Full variable domain (missing parts from reference TRBV7-8 and TRBJ2-5): GAGVSQSPRYKVAKRGQDVALRCDPISGHVSLFWYQQALGQGPEFLTYFQNEAQLDKSGLPSDRFFAERPEGSVSTLKIQRTQQEDSAVYLCASSLEAHQVSGGADQETQYFGPGTRLLVL.

The J gene is TRBJ2-7, the V gene TRBV7-9; D is possibly TRBD1 (6 bases). Per germline, CDR1 SEHNR and CDR2 FQNEAQ (reference sequence). The ends were cut back, 4 bases at V and 0 bases at J, with 16 bases in the middle. The CDR3 has 16 amino acids. The CDR3 protein is CASSSGQSESSYEQYF. The CDR3 coding sequence is TGTGCCAGCAGCTCAGGACAGTCCGAGTCCTCCTACGAGCAGTACTTC. The full variable domain, rest sourced from reference TRBV7-9 and TRBJ2-7, is DTGVSQNPRHKITKRGQNVTFRCDPISEHNRLYWYRQTLGQGPEFLTYFQNEAQLEKSRLLSDRFSAERPKGSFSTLEIQRTEQGDSAMYLCASSSGQSESSYEQYFGPGTRLTVT.

The J gene is TRBJ2-7, the V gene TRBV4-1, with D possibly matching TRBD1 (6 bases). Germline values: CDR1 MGHRA, CDR2 YSYEKL. The germline V and J ends were trimmed by 0 bases and 3 bases, with 18 bases remaining between them. The CDR3 is 17 amino acids. The CDR3: CASSQDRAGANRYEQYF. Here the CDR3 DNA reads TGCGCCAGCAGCCAAGATCGGGCAGGGGCCAATCGCTACGAGCAGTACTTC.

This clone appeared a single time. The V and J genes are TRBV6-5 and TRBJ1-1; the match to TRBD1 covers 7 bases. The germline CDR1 and CDR2 sequences are MNHEY and SVGAGI. The CDR3 runs 14 residues. V lost 10 bases, J lost 4 bases, and 12 bases stayed unmatched. The DNA for the CDR3 is TGTGCCACCTCACAGGGGAGTTCAACCACTGAAGCTTTCTTT. Translating gives CATSQGSSTTEAFF.

The V and J genes are TRBV19 and TRBJ1-5; no clear D gene. Trimming took 4 bases from V and 6 from J, leaving 10 bases between them. Germline V gene data show CDR1 as LNHDA and CDR2 as SQIVND (reference sequence). CDR3 length: 13 amino acids. Here the CDR3 DNA reads TGTGCCAGTAGTACCCAGAGAGGTCAGCCCCAGCATTTT. This gives the protein CASSTQRGQPQHF.

The chain combines TRBV28 with TRBJ2-7; 10 nucleotides line up with TRBD2. The CDR3 loop spans 17 amino acids. Unmatched junction bases numbered 14, after V lost 5 bases and J lost 4 bases. Germline CDR1 MDHEN, CDR2 SYDVKM. The CDR3 DNA reads as TGTGCCAGCAGTCCCCTCCTTGGAGCGGGGGGGAGGTACGAGCAGTACTTC. It yields the protein CASSPLLGAGGRYEQYF.

V usage is TRBV11-2 and J usage is TRBJ2-2; weak D call: TRBD1 (6 bases). The ends were cut back, 7 bases at V and 6 bases at J, with 15 bases in the middle. CDR1 is SGHAT and CDR2 is FQNNGV in the germline V gene. The CDR3 covers 14 residues. In DNA form, the CDR3 reads TGTGCCAGCATCCCGAACAGGGCCTCCGGGGAGCTGTTTTTT. This encodes CASIPNRASGELFF. The full variable domain, its missing parts supplied by reference TRBV11-2 and TRBJ2-2, is EAGVAQSPRYKIIEKRQSVAFWCNPISGHATLYWYQQILGQGPKLLIQFQNNGVVDDSQLPKDRFSAERLKGVDSTLKIQPAKLEDSAVYLCASIPNRASGELFFGEGSRLTVL.

V is TRBV9 and J is TRBJ2-1, with a possible D match to TRBD1 (6 bases). The CDR3 has 14 amino acids. V lost 4 bases and J lost 4, with 12 bases in between. CDR1 and CDR2 from the germline V gene are SGDLS and YYNGEE. CDR3 sequence: CASSQSGQYNEQFF. The CDR3 DNA is TGTGCCAGCAGCCAATCGGGACAATACAATGAGCAGTTCTTC. Supplemented by reference TRBV9 and TRBJ2-1, the full variable domain reads DSGVTQTPKHLITATGQRVTLRCSPRSGDLSVYWYQQSLDQGLQFLIQYYNGEERAKGNILERFSAQQFPDLHSELNLSSLELGDSALYFCASSQSGQYNEQFFGPGTRLTVL.

This chain connects TRBV9 to TRBJ1-3, with D perhaps matching TRBD1 (6 bases). V lost 4 bases and J lost 4, with 12 bases in between. There are 14 residues in the CDR3. CDR1 and CDR2 (germline): SGDLS, YYNGEE. CDR3 residues: CASSYRETGNTIYF. The CDR3 DNA reads TGTGCCAGCAGCTACAGGGAAACCGGAAACACCATATATTTT.

The chain uses TRBV6-5 and TRBJ2-5; 7 nucleotides agree with TRBD2. CDR1 and CDR2 from the germline V gene are MNHEY and SVGAGI. There are 15 residues in the CDR3. V dropped 0 bases and J dropped 3; count of bases not matched to a gene: 4. CDR3 in DNA: TGTGCCAGCAGTTACTCGGGGGGGTCCGAAGAGACCCAGTACTTC. It codes for CASSYSGGSEETQYF.

This rearrangement joins TRBV19 to TRBJ1-2; D is possibly TRBD1 (5 bases). Trimming took 7 bases from V and 8 from J, leaving 23 bases between them. Germline V gene data show CDR1 as LNHDA and CDR2 as SQIVND (reference sequence). The CDR3 loop spans 15 amino acids. The DNA of the CDR3 is TGTGCCAGTACCTCTCTGAACGGCAGGGCGAGCGGCTACACCTTC. Translated: CASTSLNGRASGYTF.

The chain is built from TRBV19 and TRBJ1-2; D perhaps matches TRBD1 (5 bases). V was clipped by 5 bases and J by 10 bases, with 11 bases between them. Germline CDR1 and CDR2: LNHDA and SQIVND (reference sequence). CDR3 length equals 11 residues. The CDR3 coding sequence is TGTGCCAGTAGTTCAGGGCGCGACTACACCTTC. This translates into CASSSGRDYTF.

The chain recombines TRBV7-2 with TRBJ1-3; D is ambiguous. Trimming cost V 2 bases and J 4 bases, with 12 bases left between them. The CDR3 loop spans 15 amino acids. Germline-derived CDR1 and CDR2 are SGHTA and FQGNSA. CDR3 nucleotide sequence: TGTGCCAGCAGCTTAAACGTAGTTGAAGGAAACACCATATATTTT. This gives the protein CASSLNVVEGNTIYF.

This chain joins TRBV9 and TRBJ2-7, with D perhaps matching TRBD1 (6 bases). V lost 3 bases and J lost 2, with 12 bases in between. The CDR3 is 14 residues long. Per the germline V gene, CDR1 is SGDLS and CDR2 is YYNGEE. CDR3 sequence (DNA): TGTGCCAGCAGCGCCAGGGGTCAGGCCTACGAGCAGTACTTC. This translates into CASSARGQAYEQYF.

The chain recombines TRBV10-3 with TRBJ2-7; tentatively, D is TRBD1 (6 bases). The CDR3 has 12 residues. V was clipped by 7 bases and J by 4 bases, with 11 bases between them. Germline V gene sequence: CDR1 ENHRY, CDR2 SYGVKD. The CDR3 protein is CAIKDSQYEQYF. The CDR3 nucleotides are TGTGCCATCAAGGACAGCCAATACGAGCAGTACTTC.

This clone came up a few times. The chain couples TRBV2 to TRBJ2-3; 8 bases fit TRBD2. Germline lookup yields CDR1 SNHLY and CDR2 FYNNEI. The CDR3 totals 15 residues. The V and J ends lost 4 bases and 2 bases, in that order; junction bases with no gene match: 5. DNA for the CDR3: TGTGCCAGCAGTGTAGGGACTAGGCCCACAGATACGCAGTATTTT. Its protein product is CASSVGTRPTDTQYF.

V and J are TRBV7-9 and TRBJ2-7, with TRBD1 matching over 8 bases. The CDR3 extends over 13 amino acids. Germline V gives CDR1 SEHNR, CDR2 FQNEAQ (reference sequence). Trimming cost V 7 bases and J 3 bases; bases outside gene matches: 5. CDR3: CASMEGQGYEQYF. Here the CDR3 DNA reads TGTGCCAGCATGGAAGGACAGGGCTACGAGCAGTACTTC.

The chain links TRBV9 to TRBJ2-7; D is undetermined. V was cut by 4 bases and J by 2 bases, with 10 bases left in between. Germline V CDR1 and CDR2: SGDLS, YYNGEE. This CDR3 is 13 amino acids long. CDR3 DNA sequence: TGTGCCAGCAGCTCAGAGGTCACCTACGAGCAGTACTTC. Translation: CASSSEVTYEQYF.

The chain recombines TRBV9 with TRBJ2-5; D is perhaps TRBD1 (6 bases). This CDR3 comprises 16 residues. Germline assignment: CDR1 SGDLS and CDR2 YYNGEE. The V gene lost 4 bases and the J gene lost 2 bases, with 18 bases spanning the gap. CDR3 in amino acids: CASSLNPGASQETQYF. CDR3 in DNA: TGTGCCAGCAGCTTAAATCCAGGGGCGAGTCAAGAGACCCAGTACTTC.

The chain combines TRBV25-1 with TRBJ1-1; tentatively, D is TRBD1 (6 bases). Trimming cost V 5 bases and J 6 bases, with 13 bases left between them. Germline V gene lookup returns CDR1 MGHDK and CDR2 SYGVNS. This CDR3 has 13 residues. The DNA for the CDR3 is TGTGCCAGCAGTACCAGAACAGGGTCTGAAGCTTTCTTT. Translating it yields CASSTRTGSEAFF.

The V call is TRBV2, the J call TRBJ2-5, with TRBD1 as a possible D gene (5 bases). CDR1 and CDR2 from the germline V gene are SNHLY and FYNNEI. This CDR3 comprises 12 residues. V lost 9 bases and J 2 bases, leaving 10 bases between the germline ends. This CDR3 reads CARTEIQETQYF. The DNA of the CDR3 is TGTGCCAGGACAGAGATTCAAGAGACCCAGTACTTC. The full variable domain, completed using reference TRBV2 and TRBJ2-5, is EPEVTQTPSHQVTQMGQEVILRCVPISNHLYFYWYRQILGQKVEFLVSFYNNEISEKSEIFDDQFSVERPDGSNFTLKIRSTKLEDSAMYFCARTEIQETQYFGPGTRLLVL.

This clone was found a few times. The rearrangement joins TRBV6-6 to TRBJ1-2; no clear D gene. The CDR3 spans 15 residues. Looked up from germline, CDR1 is MNHNY and CDR2 is SVGAGI (reference sequence). The V and J ends lost 0 bases and 0 bases respectively, with 8 bases between them. The CDR3 reads CASSYSIAANYGYTF. The CDR3 coding sequence is TGTGCCAGCAGTTACTCGATAGCAGCTAACTATGGCTACACCTTC.

The DNA for the CDR3 is TGTGCCAGCAGCCTGAGGGGAGGGCTAGCGGGGCAGAGCTCCTACAATGAGCAGTTCTTC. Translating gives CASSLRGGLAGQSSYNEQFF. The rearrangement uses TRBV7-3 and TRBJ2-1; the match to TRBD2 covers 9 bases. With 5 bases clipped from V and 0 bases from J, the junction kept 17 bases outside the gene matches. The CDR3 runs to 20 residues. CDR1 is SGHTA, CDR2 FQGTGA, per germline.

The rearrangement uses TRBV7-8 and TRBJ2-7; 8 bases line up with TRBD1. Per germline, CDR1 SGHVS and CDR2 FQNEAQ. Trimming removed 1 base from V and 3 bases from J; junction bases left unmatched: 2. CDR3 size: 14 residues. CDR3 amino acids: CASSLGRGRYEQYF. DNA of the CDR3: TGTGCCAGCAGCTTAGGCAGGGGGCGCTACGAGCAGTACTTC.

The table lists this clone with a count of one. This chain connects TRBV28 to TRBJ1-1; perhaps TRBD1 as D (5 bases). Germline CDR1 reads MDHEN; CDR2 reads SYDVKM. The V end was cut by 8 bases, the J end by 3 bases, with 22 bases between. CDR3 length equals 16 residues. DNA for the CDR3: TGTGCCAGCCACGAAGGGTGGAGGGGTAGGTACACTGAAGCTTTCTTT. Amino acid sequence: CASHEGWRGRYTEAFF.

The V and J genes are TRBV5-1 and TRBJ2-7; TRBD1 agrees at 12 bases. J was trimmed by 13 bases and V by 0 bases; bases with no gene match: 11. Germline V gives CDR1 SGHRS, CDR2 YFSETQ. The CDR3 is made up of 15 amino acids. The CDR3 loop reads CASSLAGQGAGVGYF. In DNA, the CDR3 is TGCGCCAGCAGCTTGGCGGGACAGGGGGCTGGAGTTGGTTACTTC.

This chain joins TRBV19 and TRBJ1-1, with D possibly TRBD1 on 5 matching bases. CDR1 is LNHDA, CDR2 SQIVND, per germline (reference sequence). The CDR3 length is 14 residues. V was pared by 0 bases and J by 6 bases, with 11 bases between. The CDR3 coding sequence is TGTGCCAGTAGTATAGATCTCAGGGCGGCTGAAGCTTTCTTT. It encodes CASSIDLRAAEAFF.

This chain links TRBV5-5 with TRBJ2-1; D may be TRBD2 (7 bases). Germline loops: CDR1 SGHKS, CDR2 YYEKEE (reference sequence). Trimming took off 7 bases at V and 7 bases at J, with 12 bases between the two ends. The CDR3 is made up of 12 amino acids. In DNA form, the CDR3 reads TGTGCCAGCGGGGGGGCGGGGAATGAGCAGTTCTTC. Protein product: CASGGAGNEQFF. The whole variable domain, remainder taken from reference TRBV5-5 and TRBJ2-1, is DAGVTQSPTHLIKTRGQQVTLRCSPISGHKSVSWYQQVLGQGPQFIFQYYEKEERGRGNFPDRFSARQFPNYSSELNVNALLLGDSALYLCASGGAGNEQFFGPGTRLTVL.

In this sample, this clone turned up a few times. The chain has TRBV7-8 and TRBJ1-1; no clear D gene. V lost 2 bases and J lost 8, with 12 bases in between. The CDR3 has 13 amino acids. The germline V gene has CDR1 SGHVS and CDR2 FQNEAQ. CDR3 coding DNA: TGTGCCAGCAGCTTATTCAAACAGAAGGAAGCTTTCTTT. It specifies CASSLFKQKEAFF.

V and J are TRBV19 and TRBJ1-1, with TRBD1 as a possible D gene (5 bases). CDR1 is LNHDA and CDR2 is SQIVND in the germline V gene (reference sequence). The CDR3 is made up of 16 amino acids. V lost 10 bases and J lost 1, with 22 bases in between. The CDR3 protein is CATVWPKSQGNTEAFF. CDR3 coding DNA: TGTGCCACCGTATGGCCAAAGAGCCAGGGGAACACTGAAGCTTTCTTT.